This TCR beta chain was profiled in a study of T-cell reconstitution after alpha-beta-depleted transplantation in children. CDR3 size: 14 residues. In germline, CDR1 is SGHTA, CDR2 FQGNSA. The V gene end was trimmed by 6 bases and the J gene end by 7 bases; junction bases not matched to a gene: 6. Library preparation (for TCRbeta) was performed with unique molecular identifiers. TCRdb re-called the PCR reads with MiXCR, one entry per CDR3 protein. The table has about 610,000 distinct CDR3 sequences, approximately 10% seen once. This chain connects TRBV7-2 to TRBJ2-2, with TRBD2 matching over 9 bases. The starting material was PBMCs from the stem cell graft donor, obtained from the stem cell graft. The receptor was derived from a human donor who donated a stem cell graft to a child with acute myeloid leukemia. CDR3 loop: CASRRTSVGGELFF. In DNA, the CDR3 is TGTGCCAGCAGAAGGACTAGCGTCGGCGGGGAGCTGTTTTTT. Filled out from reference TRBV7-2 and TRBJ2-2, the complete variable domain reads GAGVSQSPSNKVTEKGKDVELRCDPISGHTALYWYRQSLGQGLEFLIYFQGNSAPDKSGLPSDRFSAERTGGSVSTLTIQRTQQEDSAVYLCASRRTSVGGELFFGEGSRLTVL.